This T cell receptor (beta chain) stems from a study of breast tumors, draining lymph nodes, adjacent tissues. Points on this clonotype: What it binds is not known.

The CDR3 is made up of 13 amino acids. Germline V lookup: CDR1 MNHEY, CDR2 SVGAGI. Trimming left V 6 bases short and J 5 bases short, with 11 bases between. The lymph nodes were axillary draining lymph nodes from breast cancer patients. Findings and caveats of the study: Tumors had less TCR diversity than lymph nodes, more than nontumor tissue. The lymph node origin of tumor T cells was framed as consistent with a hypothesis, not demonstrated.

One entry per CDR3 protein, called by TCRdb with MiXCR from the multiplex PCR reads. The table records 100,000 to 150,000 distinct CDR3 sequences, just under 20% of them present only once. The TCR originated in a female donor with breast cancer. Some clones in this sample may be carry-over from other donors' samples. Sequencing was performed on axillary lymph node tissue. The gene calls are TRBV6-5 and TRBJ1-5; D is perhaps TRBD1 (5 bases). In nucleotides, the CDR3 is TGTGCCAGCAGAGACAGCGGTTATCAGCCCCAGCATTTT. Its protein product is CASRDSGYQPQHF.